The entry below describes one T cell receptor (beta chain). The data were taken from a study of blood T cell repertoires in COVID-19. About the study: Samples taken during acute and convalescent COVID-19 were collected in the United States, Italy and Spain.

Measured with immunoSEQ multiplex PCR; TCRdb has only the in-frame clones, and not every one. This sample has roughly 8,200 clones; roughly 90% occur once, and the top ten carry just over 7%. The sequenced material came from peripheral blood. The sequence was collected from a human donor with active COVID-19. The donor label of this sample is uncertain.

CDR3 in amino acids: CASSVASGQGVHEQYF. DNA of the CDR3: TGTGCCAGCAGCGTAGCCTCTGGACAGGGGGTACACGAGCAGTACTTC. The chain links TRBV9 to TRBJ2-7, with 10 bases aligning to TRBD1. The CDR3 extends over 16 amino acids. Germline V gives CDR1 SGDLS, CDR2 YYNGEE. After removal of 0 bases from V and 5 bases from J, the junction contained 8 bases not matched to a gene.